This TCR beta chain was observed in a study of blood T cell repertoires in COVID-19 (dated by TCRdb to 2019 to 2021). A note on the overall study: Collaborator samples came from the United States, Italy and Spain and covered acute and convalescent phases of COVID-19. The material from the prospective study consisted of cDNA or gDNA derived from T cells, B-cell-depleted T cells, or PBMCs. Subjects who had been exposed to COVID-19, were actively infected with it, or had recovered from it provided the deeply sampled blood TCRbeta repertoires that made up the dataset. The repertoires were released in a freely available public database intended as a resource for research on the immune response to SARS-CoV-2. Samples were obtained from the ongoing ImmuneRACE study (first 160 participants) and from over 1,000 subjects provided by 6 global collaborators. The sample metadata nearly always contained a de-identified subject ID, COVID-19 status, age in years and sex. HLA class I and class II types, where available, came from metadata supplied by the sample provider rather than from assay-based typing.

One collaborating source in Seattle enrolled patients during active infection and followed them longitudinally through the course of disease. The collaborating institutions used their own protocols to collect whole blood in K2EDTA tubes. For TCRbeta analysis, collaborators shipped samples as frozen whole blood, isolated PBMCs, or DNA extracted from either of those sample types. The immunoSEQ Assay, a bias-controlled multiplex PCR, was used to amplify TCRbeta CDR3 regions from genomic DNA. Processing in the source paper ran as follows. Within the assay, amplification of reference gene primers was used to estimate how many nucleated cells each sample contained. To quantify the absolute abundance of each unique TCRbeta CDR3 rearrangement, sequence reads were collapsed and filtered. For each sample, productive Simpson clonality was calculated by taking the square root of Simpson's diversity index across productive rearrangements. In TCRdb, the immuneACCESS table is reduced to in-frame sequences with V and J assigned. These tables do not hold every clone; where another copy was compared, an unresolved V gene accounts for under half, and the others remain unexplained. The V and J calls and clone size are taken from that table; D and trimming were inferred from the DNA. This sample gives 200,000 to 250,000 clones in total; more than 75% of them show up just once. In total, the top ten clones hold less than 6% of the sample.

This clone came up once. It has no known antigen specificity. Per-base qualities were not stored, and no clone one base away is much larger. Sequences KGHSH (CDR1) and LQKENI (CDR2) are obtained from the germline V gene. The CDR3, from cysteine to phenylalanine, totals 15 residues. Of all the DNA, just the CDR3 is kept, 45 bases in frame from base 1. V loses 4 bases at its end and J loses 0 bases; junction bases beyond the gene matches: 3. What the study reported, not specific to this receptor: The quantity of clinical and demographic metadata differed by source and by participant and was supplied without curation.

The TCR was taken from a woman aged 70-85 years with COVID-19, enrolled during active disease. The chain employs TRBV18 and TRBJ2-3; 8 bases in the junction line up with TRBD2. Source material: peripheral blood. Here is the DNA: TGTGCCAGCTCACAGTCTAGCGGGAGCACAGATACGCAGTATTTT. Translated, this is CASSQSSGSTDTQYF.